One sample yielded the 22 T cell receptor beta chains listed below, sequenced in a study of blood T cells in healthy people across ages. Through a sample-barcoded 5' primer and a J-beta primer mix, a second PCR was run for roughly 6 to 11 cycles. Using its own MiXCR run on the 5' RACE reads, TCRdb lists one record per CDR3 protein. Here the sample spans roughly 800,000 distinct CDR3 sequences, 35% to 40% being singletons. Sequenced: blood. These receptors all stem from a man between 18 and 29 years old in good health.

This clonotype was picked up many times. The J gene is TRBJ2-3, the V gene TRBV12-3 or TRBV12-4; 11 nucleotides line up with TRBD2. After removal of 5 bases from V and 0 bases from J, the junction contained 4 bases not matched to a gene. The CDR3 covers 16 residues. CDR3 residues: CASSLTSGGSTDTQYF. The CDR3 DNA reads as TGTGCCAGCAGTCTTACTAGCGGGGGAAGCACAGATACGCAGTATTTT.

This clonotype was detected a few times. Written as DNA, the CDR3 is TGTGCCAGCAGTCGGCCAGGGGGGAACTATGGCTACACCTTC. Translating it yields CASSRPGGNYGYTF. The chain has TRBV6-2 or TRBV6-3 and TRBJ1-2; 7 nucleotides line up with TRBD1. Germline V CDR1 and CDR2: MNHEY, SVGEGT. The CDR3 totals 14 residues. The trim removed 5 bases at V and 2 bases at J, leaving 5 bases unmatched.

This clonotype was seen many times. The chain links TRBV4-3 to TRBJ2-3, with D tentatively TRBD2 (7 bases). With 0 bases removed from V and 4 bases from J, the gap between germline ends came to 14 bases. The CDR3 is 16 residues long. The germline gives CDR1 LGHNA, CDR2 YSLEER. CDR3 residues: CASSQDPGEGADTQYF. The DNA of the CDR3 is TGCGCCAGCAGCCAAGATCCAGGGGAGGGGGCAGATACGCAGTATTTT.

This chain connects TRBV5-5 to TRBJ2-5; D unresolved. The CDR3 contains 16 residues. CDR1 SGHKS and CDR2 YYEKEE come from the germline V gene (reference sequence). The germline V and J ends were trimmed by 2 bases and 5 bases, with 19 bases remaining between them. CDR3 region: CASSFPSDGHTETQYF. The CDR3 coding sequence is TGTGCCAGCAGCTTCCCGAGCGATGGTCACACCGAGACCCAGTACTTC. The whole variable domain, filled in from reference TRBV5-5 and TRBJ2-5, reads DAGVTQSPTHLIKTRGQQVTLRCSPISGHKSVSWYQQVLGQGPQFIFQYYEKEERGRGNFPDRFSARQFPNYSSELNVNALLLGDSALYLCASSFPSDGHTETQYFGPGTRLLVL.

The CDR3 here is CASSRDMNQPQHF. The CDR3 coding sequence is TGTGCCAGCAGCCGGGACATGAATCAGCCCCAGCATTTT. The J gene is TRBJ1-5, the V gene TRBV12-3 or TRBV12-4; possibly TRBD1 for D (6 bases). V lost 6 bases and J lost 4, with 10 bases in between. CDR3 length: 13 amino acids.

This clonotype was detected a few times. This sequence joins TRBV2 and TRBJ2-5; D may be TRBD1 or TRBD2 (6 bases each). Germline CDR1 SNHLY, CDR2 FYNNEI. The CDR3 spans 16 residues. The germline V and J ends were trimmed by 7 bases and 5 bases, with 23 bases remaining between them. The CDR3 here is CASIKGGRIFVETQYF. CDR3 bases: TGTGCCAGCATAAAGGGGGGCCGGATTTTTGTGGAGACCCAGTACTTC.

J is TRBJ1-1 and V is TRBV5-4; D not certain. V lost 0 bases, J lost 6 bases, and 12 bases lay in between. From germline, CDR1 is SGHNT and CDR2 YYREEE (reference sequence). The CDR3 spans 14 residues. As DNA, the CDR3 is TGTGCCAGCAGCTTGGCGGCAGATGGGGCTGAAGCTTTCTTT. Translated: CASSLAADGAEAFF. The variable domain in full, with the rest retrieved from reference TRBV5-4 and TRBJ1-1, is ETGVTQSPTHLIKTRGQQVTLRCSSQSGHNTVSWYQQALGQGPQFIFQYYREEENGRGNFPPRFSGLQFPNYSSELNVNALELDDSALYLCASSLAADGAEAFFGQGTRLTVV.

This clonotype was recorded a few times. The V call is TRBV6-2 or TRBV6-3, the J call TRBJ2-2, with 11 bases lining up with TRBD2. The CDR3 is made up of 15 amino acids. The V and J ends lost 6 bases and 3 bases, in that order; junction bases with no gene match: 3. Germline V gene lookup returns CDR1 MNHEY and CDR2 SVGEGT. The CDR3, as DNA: TGTGCCAGCAGCCCGGGACTAGCGGACACCGGGGAGCTGTTTTTT. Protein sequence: CASSPGLADTGELFF.

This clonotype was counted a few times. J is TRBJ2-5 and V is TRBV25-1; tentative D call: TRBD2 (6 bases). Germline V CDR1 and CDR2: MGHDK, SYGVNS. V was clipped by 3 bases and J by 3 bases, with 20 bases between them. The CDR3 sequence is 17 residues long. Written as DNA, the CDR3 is TGTGCCAGCAGTGATATGTCCGAGGACGCGGGGAAAGAGACCCAGTACTTC. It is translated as CASSDMSEDAGKETQYF.

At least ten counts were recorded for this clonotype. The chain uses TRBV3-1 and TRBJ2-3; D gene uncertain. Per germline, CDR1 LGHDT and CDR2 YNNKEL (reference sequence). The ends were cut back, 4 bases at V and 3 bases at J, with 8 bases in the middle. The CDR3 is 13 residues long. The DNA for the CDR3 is TGTGCCAGCAGCCTCCCGACGACAGATACGCAGTATTTT. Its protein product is CASSLPTTDTQYF.

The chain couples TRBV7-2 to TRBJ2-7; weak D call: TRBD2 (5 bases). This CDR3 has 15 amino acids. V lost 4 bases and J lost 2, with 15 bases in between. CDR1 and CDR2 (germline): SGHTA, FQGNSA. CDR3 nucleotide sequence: TGTGCCAGCAGCTCCAACCCGGACTCAGCCTACGAGCAGTACTTC. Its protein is CASSSNPDSAYEQYF.

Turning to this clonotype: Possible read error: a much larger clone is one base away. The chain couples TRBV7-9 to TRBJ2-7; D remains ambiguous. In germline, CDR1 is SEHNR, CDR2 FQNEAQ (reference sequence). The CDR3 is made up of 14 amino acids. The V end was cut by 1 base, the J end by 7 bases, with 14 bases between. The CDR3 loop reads CASSLEFSYNEQYF. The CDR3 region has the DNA TGTGCCAGCAGCTTAGAGTTTAGCTACAATGAGCAGTACTTC. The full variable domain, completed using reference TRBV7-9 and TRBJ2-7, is DTGVSQNPRHKITKRGQNVTFRCDPISEHNRLYWYRQTLGQGPEFLTYFQNEAQLEKSRLLSDRFSAERPKGSFSTLEIQRTEQGDSAMYLCASSLEFSYNEQYFGPGTRLTVT.

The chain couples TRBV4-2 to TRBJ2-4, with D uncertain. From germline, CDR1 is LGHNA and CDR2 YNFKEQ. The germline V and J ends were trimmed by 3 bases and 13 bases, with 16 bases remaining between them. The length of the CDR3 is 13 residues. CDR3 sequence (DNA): TGTGCCAGCAGCCAGGCTTCTTACAATGAGCAGTACTTC. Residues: CASSQASYNEQYF.

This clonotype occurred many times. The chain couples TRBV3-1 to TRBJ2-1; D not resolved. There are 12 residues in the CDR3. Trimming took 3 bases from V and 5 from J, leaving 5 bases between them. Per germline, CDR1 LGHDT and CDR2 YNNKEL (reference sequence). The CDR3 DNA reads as TGTGCCAGCAGCCATCCAAACAATGAGCAGTTCTTC. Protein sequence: CASSHPNNEQFF.

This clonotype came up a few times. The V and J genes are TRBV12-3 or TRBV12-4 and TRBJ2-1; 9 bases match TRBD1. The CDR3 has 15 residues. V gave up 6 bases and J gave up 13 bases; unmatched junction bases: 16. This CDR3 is CASSGTGGLSETQFF. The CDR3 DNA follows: TGTGCCAGCAGCGGCACAGGGGGCTTATCAGAGACCCAGTTCTTC.

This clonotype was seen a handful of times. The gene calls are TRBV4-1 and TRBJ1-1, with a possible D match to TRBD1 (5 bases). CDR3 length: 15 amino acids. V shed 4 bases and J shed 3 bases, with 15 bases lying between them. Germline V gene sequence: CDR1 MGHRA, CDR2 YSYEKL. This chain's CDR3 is CASSRARGADTEAFF. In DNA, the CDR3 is TGCGCCAGCAGCCGGGCTCGAGGGGCAGACACTGAAGCTTTCTTT.

For the CDR3, the DNA is TGTGCCAGCAGCTTAGTGGGGGGGGCCGAAAACATTCAGTACTTC. It specifies CASSLVGGAENIQYF. This rearrangement joins TRBV7-3 to TRBJ2-4; a possible D gene is TRBD2 (7 bases). CDR3 length equals 15 residues. The V end lost 2 bases, the J end lost 5 bases, and 13 bases lay between the germline ends. Germline assignment: CDR1 SGHTA and CDR2 FQGTGA.

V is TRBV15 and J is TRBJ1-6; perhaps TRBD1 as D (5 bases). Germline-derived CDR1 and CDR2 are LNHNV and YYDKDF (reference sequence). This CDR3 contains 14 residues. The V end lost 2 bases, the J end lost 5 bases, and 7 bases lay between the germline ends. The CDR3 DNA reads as TGTGCCACCAGCAGATTCAGGGATAATTCACCCCTCCACTTT. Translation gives CATSRFRDNSPLHF.

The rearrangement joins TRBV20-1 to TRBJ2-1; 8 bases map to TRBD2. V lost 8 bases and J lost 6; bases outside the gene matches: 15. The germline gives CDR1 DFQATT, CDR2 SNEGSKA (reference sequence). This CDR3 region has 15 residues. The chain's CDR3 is CSTAQAGGTFNEQFF. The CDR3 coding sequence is TGCAGTACCGCCCAGGCGGGGGGTACTTTCAATGAGCAGTTCTTC.

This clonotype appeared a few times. CDR3 loop: CSSRTSGANEQYF. CDR3 coding DNA: TGCAGCTCCCGGACTAGCGGGGCCAATGAGCAGTACTTC. The genes are TRBV29-1 and TRBJ2-5, with 12 bases matching TRBD2. The CDR3 totals 13 residues. Germline-derived CDR1 and CDR2 are SQVTM and ANQGSEA. Trimming took 8 bases from V and 11 from J; bases not matched to a gene: 12.

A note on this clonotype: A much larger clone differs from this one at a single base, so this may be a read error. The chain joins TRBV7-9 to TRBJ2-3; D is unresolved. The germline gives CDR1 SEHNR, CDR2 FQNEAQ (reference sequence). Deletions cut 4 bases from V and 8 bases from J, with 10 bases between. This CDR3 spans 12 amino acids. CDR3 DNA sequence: TGTGCCAGCAGCTCCCAGAGAGCTACGCAGTATTTT. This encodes CASSSQRATQYF.

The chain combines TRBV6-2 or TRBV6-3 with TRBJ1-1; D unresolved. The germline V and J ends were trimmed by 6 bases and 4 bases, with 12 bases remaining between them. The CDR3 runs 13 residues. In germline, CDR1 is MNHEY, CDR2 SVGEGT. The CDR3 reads CASRDRRGTEAFF. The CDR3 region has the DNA TGTGCCAGCAGAGACCGAAGAGGCACTGAAGCTTTCTTT.